These 17 T cell receptor beta chains came from one sample sequenced in a study of cytomegalovirus exposure and HLA in healthy donors. Primers: 60 Vbeta forward and 13 Jbeta reverse. Data came from immunoSEQ multiplex PCR; TCRdb stores just in-frame clones and leaves some out. The table records over 150,000 clones, over 70% of them present only once. What was sequenced was PBMCs. These TCRs come from a woman between 18 and 29 years old in good health and CMV-seronegative.

V gene TRBV4-3 combines with J gene TRBJ1-1; D call uncertain. Trimming removed 2 bases from V and 1 base from J, with 11 bases in between. The CDR3 has 15 amino acids. CDR1 LGHNA and CDR2 YSLEER come from the germline V gene. The CDR3 sequence: CASSQQLSGNTEAFF. Written as DNA, the CDR3 is TGCGCCAGCAGCCAACAGCTTTCAGGGAACACTGAAGCTTTCTTT.

The chain joins TRBV6-5 to TRBJ1-1; D might be TRBD1 (5 bases). The CDR3 has 15 residues. V lost 6 bases to trimming and J lost 11 bases, with 25 bases between them. Germline lookup yields CDR1 MNHEY and CDR2 SVGAGI. The DNA of the CDR3 is TGTGCCAGCAGACACTCCCTCGGGGAGGGGATGAGGGCTTTCTTT. Its translation: CASRHSLGEGMRAFF.

This chain uses TRBV7-2 with TRBJ2-2; TRBD2 agrees at 7 bases. Per germline, CDR1 SGHTA and CDR2 FQGNSA. J was trimmed by 1 base and V by 1 base; bases with no gene match: 9. There are 18 residues in the CDR3. As DNA, the CDR3 is TGTGCCAGCAGCTTAGTCCTGGGGGGGGAAGGGAACACCGGGGAGCTGTTTTTT. This codes for CASSLVLGGEGNTGELFF.

V is TRBV10-1 and J is TRBJ1-1, with 8 bases that match TRBD1. The CDR3 has 12 amino acids. Germline V lookup: CDR1 WNHNN, CDR2 SYGVQD (reference sequence). With 6 bases clipped from V and 8 bases from J, the junction kept 5 bases outside the gene matches. CDR3 protein: CASSTRTGEAFF. The CDR3 DNA is TGCGCCAGCAGCACACGGACAGGGGAAGCTTTCTTT.

The chain couples TRBV5-5 to TRBJ2-7; 8 nucleotides match TRBD2. Germline-derived CDR1 and CDR2 are SGHKS and YYEKEE (reference sequence). This CDR3 is 16 amino acids long. Trimming took 3 bases from V and 5 from J; bases not matched to a gene: 13. The CDR3 DNA reads TGTGCCAGCAGCTGGCCCCGGGAGGGGTTGGAGAACGAGCAGTACTTC. This sequence encodes CASSWPREGLENEQYF.

The V and J genes are TRBV7-2 and TRBJ2-1, with D maybe TRBD1 (6 bases). The germline gives CDR1 SGHTA, CDR2 FQGNSA. The CDR3 runs to 16 residues. V was pared by 5 bases and J by 4 bases, with 18 bases between. The CDR3 here is CASSERPPGAYNEQFF. CDR3 coding DNA: TGTGCCAGCAGCGAAAGACCGCCAGGGGCATACAATGAGCAGTTCTTC.

J is TRBJ1-3 and V is TRBV4-3; D call uncertain. CDR3 size: 16 residues. The V end lost 4 bases, the J end lost 0 bases, and 13 bases lay between the germline ends. In germline, CDR1 is LGHNA, CDR2 YSLEER. CDR3 residues: CASSPSTARSGNTIYF. The CDR3 DNA reads as TGCGCCAGCAGCCCATCTACAGCCCGCTCTGGAAACACCATATATTTT.

This clone has a handful of counts. The V and J genes are TRBV4-2 and TRBJ1-5; a weak D match, TRBD1 (6 bases). The CDR3 runs to 14 residues. CDR1 is LGHNA, CDR2 YNFKEQ, per germline. Trimming left V 1 base short and J 2 bases short, with 6 bases between. CDR3 sequence: CASSQGQGNQPQHF. CDR3 nucleotide sequence: TGTGCCAGCAGCCAAGGACAGGGCAATCAGCCCCAGCATTTT.

This chain uses TRBV6-1 with TRBJ1-2, with TRBD1 matching 7 bases. The CDR3 is 14 residues long. Germline CDR1 is MNHNS and CDR2 is SASEGT. V shed 2 bases, J shed 5 bases, and the junction held 5 bases outside the gene matches. CDR3: CASSETQGRYGYTF. CDR3 nucleotide sequence: TGTGCCAGCAGTGAAACACAGGGGAGGTATGGCTACACCTTC.

The gene calls are TRBV18 and TRBJ2-7; D not certain. The CDR3 length is 12 residues. Germline CDR1 is KGHSH and CDR2 is LQKENI. Trimming removed 6 bases at V and 1 base at J, with 7 bases between. The CDR3 region has the DNA TGTGCCAGCTCCCCTTATTCCTACGAGCAGTACTTC. The encoded protein is CASSPYSYEQYF.

The chain carries TRBV7-2 and TRBJ2-3; a possible D gene is TRBD1 (5 bases). Germline lookup yields CDR1 SGHTA and CDR2 FQGNSA. The CDR3 sequence is 12 residues long. V was pared by 6 bases and J by 5 bases, with 9 bases between. The CDR3 here is CASSSRGDTQYF. The CDR3 nucleotides are TGTGCCAGCAGTTCTAGGGGAGATACGCAGTATTTT.

The chain couples TRBV15 to TRBJ2-7; a weak D match, TRBD1 (6 bases). Germline CDR1 reads LNHNV; CDR2 reads YYDKDF (reference sequence). Trimming cost V 2 bases and J 2 bases, with 16 bases left between them. The CDR3 is 16 amino acids. The CDR3 here is CATSRKSQGRTYEQYF. The CDR3 bases are TGTGCCACCAGCAGAAAAAGCCAGGGGCGAACCTACGAGCAGTACTTC.

The chain recombines TRBV4-1 with TRBJ2-7; D perhaps matches TRBD1 (5 bases). CDR3 length: 14 amino acids. CDR1 and CDR2 (germline): MGHRA, YSYEKL. The V gene lost 0 bases and the J gene lost 4 bases, with 10 bases spanning the gap. The CDR3 loop is CASSQERTQYEQYF. The CDR3 DNA reads TGCGCCAGCAGCCAAGAGAGGACACAATACGAGCAGTACTTC.

This clone is a singleton in its sample. The chain links TRBV5-6 to TRBJ1-1; D uncertain. V gave up 4 bases and J gave up 7 bases, with 8 bases separating them. The length of the CDR3 is 11 residues. Per germline, CDR1 SGHDT and CDR2 YYEEEE. The CDR3 sequence is CASSVGSEAFF. The DNA of the CDR3 is TGTGCCAGCAGCGTTGGGAGTGAAGCTTTCTTT.

This clone was picked up one time. The rearrangement uses TRBV19 and TRBJ2-7, with 7 positions matching TRBD1. Losses at the gene ends were 7 bases for V and 7 bases for J; bases not matched to a gene: 10. The CDR3 runs 13 residues. From germline, CDR1 is LNHDA and CDR2 SQIVND (reference sequence). CDR3 sequence reads: CASTPTGPGEQYF. The CDR3, as DNA: TGTGCCAGTACCCCGACAGGGCCGGGGGAGCAGTACTTC.

This chain uses TRBV7-3 with TRBJ1-1; unclear D gene. CDR3 length: 15 residues. The germline V and J ends were trimmed by 0 bases and 2 bases, with 10 bases remaining between them. CDR1 and CDR2 from the germline V gene are SGHTA and FQGTGA. CDR3 DNA sequence: TGTGCCAGCAGCTTAACGGCGGAGAAAAACACTGAAGCTTTCTTT. Protein: CASSLTAEKNTEAFF.

This CDR3 is CASSPGYGQPQHF. The CDR3 coding sequence is TGCGCCAGCAGCCCGGGGTACGGTCAGCCCCAGCATTTT. V is TRBV4-1 and J is TRBJ1-5; unclear D gene. CDR1 and CDR2 (germline): MGHRA, YSYEKL. The CDR3 has 13 amino acids. Trimming pared 4 bases from V and 6 bases from J, leaving 10 bases between.